This TCR beta chain was documented in a study of T cells in Graves' hyperthyroidism and ophthalmopathy. Ophthalmopathy in the patients scored at least 3 on Clinical Activity Score and at least 4 on NOSPECS grade, lasting under 3 months. The CDR3 totals 15 residues. Trimming removed 1 base at V and 0 bases at J, with 7 bases between. CDR1 and CDR2 (germline): SGHTA, FQGNSA. TCR beta CDR3 region amplification was performed from RNA transcripts. During a first-round RT-PCR of the TCR CDR3, the HTBI primer set was used. TCRdb reprocessed the multiplex PCR reads with MiXCR, giving one entry per CDR3 protein. The sample yields 500,000 to 550,000 distinct CDR3 sequences, around 20% seen once.

Sequencing input: blood. The gene calls are TRBV7-2 and TRBJ1-5, with D uncertain. The sequence was obtained from a man aged 35-49 years with Graves' ophthalmopathy. CDR3 amino acids: CASSLVSYSNQPQHF. DNA for the CDR3: TGTGCCAGCAGCTTAGTCAGTTATAGCAATCAGCCCCAGCATTTT.